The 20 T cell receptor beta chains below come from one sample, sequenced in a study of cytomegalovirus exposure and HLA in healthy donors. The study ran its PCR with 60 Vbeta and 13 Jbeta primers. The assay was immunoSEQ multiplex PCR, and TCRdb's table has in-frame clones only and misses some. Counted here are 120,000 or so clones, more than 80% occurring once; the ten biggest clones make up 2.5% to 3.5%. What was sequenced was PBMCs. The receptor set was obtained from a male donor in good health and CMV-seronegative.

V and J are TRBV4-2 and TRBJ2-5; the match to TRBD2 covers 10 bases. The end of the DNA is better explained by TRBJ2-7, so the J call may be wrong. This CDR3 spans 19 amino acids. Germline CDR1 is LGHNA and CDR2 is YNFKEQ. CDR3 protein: CASSQPTGLAPKSSYEQYF. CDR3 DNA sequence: TGTGCCAGCAGCCAACCTACGGGACTAGCGCCTAAAAGCTCCTACGAGCAGTACTTC.

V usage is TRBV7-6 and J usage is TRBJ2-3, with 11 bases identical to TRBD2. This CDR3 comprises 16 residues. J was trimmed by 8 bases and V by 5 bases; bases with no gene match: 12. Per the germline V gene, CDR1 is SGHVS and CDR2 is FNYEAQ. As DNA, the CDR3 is TGTGCCAGCAGCGCACAGACTAGCGGGAATTTGGGTACGCAGTATTTT. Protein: CASSAQTSGNLGTQYF.

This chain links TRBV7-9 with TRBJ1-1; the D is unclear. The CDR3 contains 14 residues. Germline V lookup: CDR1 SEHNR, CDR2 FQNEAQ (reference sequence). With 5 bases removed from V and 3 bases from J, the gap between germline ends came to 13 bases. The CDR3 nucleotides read TGTGCCAGCAGCCCAAGGCCGGGGTACACTGAAGCTTTCTTT. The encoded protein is CASSPRPGYTEAFF.

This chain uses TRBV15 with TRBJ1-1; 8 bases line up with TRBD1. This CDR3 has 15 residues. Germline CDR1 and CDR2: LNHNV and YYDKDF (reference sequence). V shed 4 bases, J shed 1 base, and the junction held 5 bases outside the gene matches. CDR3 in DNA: TGTGCCACCAGCACCCGGACAGGGCGGAACACTGAAGCTTTCTTT. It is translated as CATSTRTGRNTEAFF. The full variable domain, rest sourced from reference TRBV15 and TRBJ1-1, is DAMVIQNPRYQVTQFGKPVTLSCSQTLNHNVMYWYQQKSSQAPKLLFHYYDKDFNNEADTPDNFQSRRPNTSFCFLDIRSPGLGDTAMYLCATSTRTGRNTEAFFGQGTRLTVV.

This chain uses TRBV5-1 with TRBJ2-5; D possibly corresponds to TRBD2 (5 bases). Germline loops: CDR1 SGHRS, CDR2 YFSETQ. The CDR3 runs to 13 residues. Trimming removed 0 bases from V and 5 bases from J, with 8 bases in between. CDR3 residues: CASSLELVETQYF. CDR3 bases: TGCGCCAGCAGCTTGGAACTAGTCGAGACCCAGTACTTC. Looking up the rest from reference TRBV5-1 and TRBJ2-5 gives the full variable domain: KAGVTQTPRYLIKTRGQQVTLSCSPISGHRSVSWYQQTPGQGLQFLFEYFSETQRNKGNFPGRFSGRQFSNSRSEMNVSTLELGDSALYLCASSLELVETQYFGPGTRLLVL.

The CDR3 DNA reads as TGTGCCAGCAGCTTAAGGACTAGCGGGGGGACAACCCTAGCCGAGCAGTACTTC. Amino acid sequence: CASSLRTSGGTTLAEQYF. The chain employs TRBV7-8 and TRBJ2-7, with 14 positions matching TRBD2. CDR1 is SGHVS, CDR2 FQNEAQ, per germline. This CDR3 region has 18 residues. V lost 2 bases, J lost 6 bases, and 12 bases stayed unmatched.

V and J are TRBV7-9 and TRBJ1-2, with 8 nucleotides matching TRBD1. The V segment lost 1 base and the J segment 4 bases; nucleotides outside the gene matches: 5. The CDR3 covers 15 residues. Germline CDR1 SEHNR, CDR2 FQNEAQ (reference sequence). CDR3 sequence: CASSLGSGGAYGYTF. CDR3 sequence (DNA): TGTGCCAGCAGCTTAGGCTCAGGGGGCGCCTATGGCTACACCTTC.

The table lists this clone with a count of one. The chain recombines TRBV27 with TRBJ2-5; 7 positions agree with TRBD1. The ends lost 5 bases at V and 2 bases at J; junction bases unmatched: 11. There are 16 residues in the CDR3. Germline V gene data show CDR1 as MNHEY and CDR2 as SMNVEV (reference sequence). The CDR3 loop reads CASSHLPGTAQETQYF. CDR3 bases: TGTGCCAGCAGTCACTTACCTGGGACAGCTCAAGAGACCCAGTACTTC.

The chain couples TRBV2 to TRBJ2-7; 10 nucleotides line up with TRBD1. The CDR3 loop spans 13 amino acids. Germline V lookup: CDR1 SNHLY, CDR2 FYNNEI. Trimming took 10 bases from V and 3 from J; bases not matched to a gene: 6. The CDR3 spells CAMRTGGSYEQYF. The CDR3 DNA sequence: TGTGCCATGAGGACAGGGGGAAGCTACGAGCAGTACTTC.

As DNA, the CDR3 is TGTGCCAGCAGCCAGGACACAGATACGCAGTATTTT. It is translated as CASSQDTDTQYF. This sequence joins TRBV7-2 and TRBJ2-3; no reliable D call. V was clipped by 5 bases and J by 2 bases, with 5 bases between them. The CDR3 sequence is 12 residues long. The V gene's germline CDR1 is SGHTA and CDR2 FQGNSA. Full variable domain (remainder filled in from reference TRBV7-2 and TRBJ2-3): GAGVSQSPSNKVTEKGKDVELRCDPISGHTALYWYRQSLGQGLEFLIYFQGNSAPDKSGLPSDRFSAERTGGSVSTLTIQRTQQEDSAVYLCASSQDTDTQYFGPGTRLTVL.

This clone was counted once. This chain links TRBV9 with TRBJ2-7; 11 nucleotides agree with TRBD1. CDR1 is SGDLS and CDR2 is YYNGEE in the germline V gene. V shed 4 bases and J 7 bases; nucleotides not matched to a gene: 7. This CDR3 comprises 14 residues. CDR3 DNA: TGTGCCAGCAGCCGGGGGGACAGGGGGACTGAGCAGTACTTC. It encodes CASSRGDRGTEQYF.

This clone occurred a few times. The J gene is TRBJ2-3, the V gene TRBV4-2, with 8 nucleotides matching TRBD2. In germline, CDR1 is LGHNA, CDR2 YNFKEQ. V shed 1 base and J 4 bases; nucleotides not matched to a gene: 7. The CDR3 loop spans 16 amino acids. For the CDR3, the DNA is TGTGCCAGCAGCCAAGCTCCGGGGGGGTCTCCAGATACGCAGTATTTT. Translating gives CASSQAPGGSPDTQYF.

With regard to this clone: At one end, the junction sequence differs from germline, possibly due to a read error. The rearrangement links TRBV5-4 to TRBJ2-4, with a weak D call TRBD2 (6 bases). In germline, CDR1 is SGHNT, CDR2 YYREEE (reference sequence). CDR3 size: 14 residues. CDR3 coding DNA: TGTGCCAGCAGCTTGGAACTAGCCAAAAACAGTCAGTACTTC. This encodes CASSLELAKNSQYF. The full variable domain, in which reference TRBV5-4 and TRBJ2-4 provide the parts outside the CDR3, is ETGVTQSPTHLIKTRGQQVTLRCSSQSGHNTVSWYQQALGQGPQFIFQYYREEENGRGNFPPRFSGLQFPNYSSELNVNALELDDSALYLCASSLELAKNSQYFGAGTRLSVL.

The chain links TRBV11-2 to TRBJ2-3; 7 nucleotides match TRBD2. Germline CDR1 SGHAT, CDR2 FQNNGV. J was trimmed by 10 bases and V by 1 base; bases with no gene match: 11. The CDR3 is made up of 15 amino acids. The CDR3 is CASSLVTSGDGAQYF. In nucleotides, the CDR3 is TGTGCCAGCAGCTTAGTCACAAGCGGGGACGGAGCGCAGTATTTT.

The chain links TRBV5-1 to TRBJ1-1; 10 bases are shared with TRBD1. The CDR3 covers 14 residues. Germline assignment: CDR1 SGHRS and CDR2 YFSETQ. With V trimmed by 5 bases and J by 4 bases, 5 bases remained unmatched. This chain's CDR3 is CASRPGTGATEAFF. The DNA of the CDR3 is TGCGCCAGCAGGCCCGGGACAGGGGCCACTGAAGCTTTCTTT.

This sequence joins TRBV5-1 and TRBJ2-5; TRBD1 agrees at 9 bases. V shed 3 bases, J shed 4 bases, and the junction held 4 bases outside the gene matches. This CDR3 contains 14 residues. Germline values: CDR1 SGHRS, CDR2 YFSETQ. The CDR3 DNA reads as TGCGCCAGCAGCTGGACAGGGGTAGTAGAGACCCAGTACTTC. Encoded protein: CASSWTGVVETQYF.

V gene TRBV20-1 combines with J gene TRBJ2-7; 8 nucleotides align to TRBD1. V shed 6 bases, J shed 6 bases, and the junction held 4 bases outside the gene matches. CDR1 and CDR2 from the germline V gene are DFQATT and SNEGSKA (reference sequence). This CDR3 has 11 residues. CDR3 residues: CSARQGSEQYF. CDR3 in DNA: TGCAGTGCAAGACAGGGGAGCGAGCAGTACTTC.

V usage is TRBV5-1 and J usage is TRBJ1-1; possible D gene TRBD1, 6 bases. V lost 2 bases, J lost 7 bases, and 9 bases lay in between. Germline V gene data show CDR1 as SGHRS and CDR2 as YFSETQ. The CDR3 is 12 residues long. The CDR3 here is CASSLKDSEAFF. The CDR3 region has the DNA TGCGCCAGCAGCTTAAAGGACAGTGAAGCTTTCTTT.

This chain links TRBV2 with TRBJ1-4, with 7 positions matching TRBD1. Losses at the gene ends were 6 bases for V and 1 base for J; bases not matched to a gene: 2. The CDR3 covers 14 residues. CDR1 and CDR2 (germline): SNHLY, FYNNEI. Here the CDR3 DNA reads TGTGCCAGCAGGCGACAGGGAACTAATGAAAAACTGTTTTTT. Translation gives CASRRQGTNEKLFF.

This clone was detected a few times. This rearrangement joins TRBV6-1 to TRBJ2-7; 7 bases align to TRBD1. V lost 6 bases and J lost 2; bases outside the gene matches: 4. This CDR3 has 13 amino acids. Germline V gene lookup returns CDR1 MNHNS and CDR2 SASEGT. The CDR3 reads CASSPTGTYEQYF. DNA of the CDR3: TGTGCCAGCAGCCCGACAGGGACCTACGAGCAGTACTTC.